These 4 T cell receptor beta chains were sequenced from one sample in a study of long-term antiretroviral therapy in people with HIV. Survey level was the resolution at which the v3.0 immunoSEQ assay ran. Generated by immunoSEQ multiplex PCR, the TCRdb table keeps only in-frame clones and is missing some. The table records over 15,000 clones, roughly nine tenths of them present only once. Sequencing was performed on unsorted PBMCs, taken 4.2 years after starting antiretroviral therapy. Source of these receptors: a man in his fifties or sixties with HIV.

The rearrangement links TRBV5-1 to TRBJ2-7, with a tentative D call TRBD1 (6 bases). The CDR3 length is 15 residues. V lost 4 bases, J lost 3 bases, and 17 bases lay in between. Germline values: CDR1 SGHRS, CDR2 YFSETQ. CDR3 in DNA: TGCGCCAGCAGCGCTACCCAGGGGAACGTCTACGAGCAGTACTTC. It is translated as CASSATQGNVYEQYF. Supplemented by reference TRBV5-1 and TRBJ2-7, the full variable domain reads KAGVTQTPRYLIKTRGQQVTLSCSPISGHRSVSWYQQTPGQGLQFLFEYFSETQRNKGNFPGRFSGRQFSNSRSEMNVSTLELGDSALYLCASSATQGNVYEQYFGPGTRLTVT.

The chain has TRBV7-9 and TRBJ1-6, with 7 bases identical to TRBD1. CDR3 length equals 15 residues. Germline assignment: CDR1 SEHNR and CDR2 FQNEAQ (reference sequence). V lost 3 bases and J lost 6; bases outside the gene matches: 5. CDR3: CASSFGRGTNSPLHF. CDR3 in DNA: TGTGCCAGCAGCTTCGGCAGGGGGACTAATTCACCCCTCCACTTT.

V and J are TRBV11-2 and TRBJ2-7; maybe TRBD1 (5 bases). Germline V gene sequence: CDR1 SGHAT, CDR2 FQNNGV. The CDR3 covers 14 residues. V shed 1 base and J shed 6 bases, with 13 bases lying between them. CDR3 in amino acids: CASSLAGRVREQYF. DNA for the CDR3: TGTGCCAGCAGCTTAGCTGGCAGGGTTCGCGAGCAGTACTTC. The full variable domain, completed using reference TRBV11-2 and TRBJ2-7, is EAGVAQSPRYKIIEKRQSVAFWCNPISGHATLYWYQQILGQGPKLLIQFQNNGVVDDSQLPKDRFSAERLKGVDSTLKIQPAKLEDSAVYLCASSLAGRVREQYFGPGTRLTVT.

V gene TRBV4-1 combines with J gene TRBJ2-7; TRBD1 aligns across 9 bases. V lost 5 bases and J lost 5; bases outside the gene matches: 10. CDR1 and CDR2 (germline): MGHRA, YSYEKL. The CDR3 runs 15 residues. The DNA of the CDR3 is TGCGCCAGCAGCTATGAAACCGGGACAGGGAACGAGCAGTACTTC. Amino acids: CASSYETGTGNEQYF.